The clone carrying this TCR beta chain has a count of ten or more. The antigen remains unidentified. TCRdb redid the calling of the RACE reads with MiXCR, one entry per CDR3 protein. The sample has some 71,000 distinct CDR3 sequences, roughly 11% seen once. The data originate from a study of human T cells and chemical hapten exposure. Overall study: Patch testing was performed with 0.01% DPC on the upper back, with reading at 6 days.

Germline V gives CDR1 KGHSH, CDR2 LQKENI. Trimming took 6 bases from V and 2 from J, leaving 10 bases between them. The CDR3 contains 13 residues. The study's findings and limits: There was no change with DPC sensitization in TCRs above 1 in 1000 frequency.

Time point given: patch test 3, about 24 weeks after DPC sensitization. Described treatment: therapeutic diphenylcyclopropenone sensitization with weekly scalp DPC. Venepuncture was done earlier than the placement of each patch test. Those who donated were patients with alopecia, 18 to 70 years of age, and suitable for DPC. This TCR derives from a woman aged 45 to 65 with alopecia areata. Some clones in this sample may be carry-over from other donors' samples. The sequenced sample was whole blood, obtained in connection with sensitization to the hapten diphenylcyclopropenone (DPC). V gene TRBV18 combines with J gene TRBJ1-1; D gene unclear. The CDR3 coding sequence is TGTGCCAGCTCGCCCGGGGAAAACACTGAAGCTTTCTTT. It is translated as CASSPGENTEAFF.